This note documents a single T cell receptor beta chain sequence. Its antigen is not identified. Since the CDR3 does not end with the conserved phenylalanine or tryptophan, this likely comes from a read error. This sample stems from a study of CD8+CD57+ T cells in acquired aplastic anemia. Study-level points and caveats: No significant difference in CD8+ Simpson's diversity was found between patients and controls.

The CDR3 contains 13 residues. In germline, CDR1 is SGHRS, CDR2 YFSETQ. TCR beta VDJ and CDR3 profiles were obtained from a genomic DNA template. One entry per CDR3 protein results from TCRdb running MiXCR on the reads. Seen here are approximately 380,000 distinct CDR3 sequences, under 80% observed once, and the top ten hold approximately 3.9%. The chain links TRBV5-1 to TRBJ2-7; perhaps TRBD1 as D (6 bases). The clonotype originates from a human donor in good health, serving as a control. The sample taken for sequencing was sorted CD4+, CD8+, or CD8+CD57+ T cells (not recorded which) from PBMCs. The CDR3 spells CAGSLAGDYEQYS. CDR3 sequence (DNA): TGCGCCGGCAGCTTGGCAGGGGACTACGAGCAGTACTCC.